The source of this T cell receptor (beta chain) is a study of beta chain features in type 1 diabetes (dated by TCRdb to between 2018 and 2020). For the wider study: Mean age, gender distribution, total cell number and subset yield did not differ between patients and healthy donors. A total of approximately 99,000,000 sorted cells were examined across all samples, and RNA yield correlated strongly with the number of cells per subset. In the study, TCRB repertoires of sorted circulating CD4+ T cell subsets from recently diagnosed type 1 diabetes patients were compared with those of matched healthy donors. Regulatory and stem cell-like memory subsets were isolated from only 8 patients and 8 healthy donors, whereas naive and central memory subsets came from all 30 or so donors. What the study reported, not specific to this receptor: PCR might favor shorter templates, but patient and control samples were amplified and corrected together, so any skew would affect both groups equally. At VDJ recombination sites, patients with type 1 diabetes made fewer insertions and deleted more nucleotides, a pattern implying thymic rearrangement abnormalities. A moderate but significant shortening of TCRB CDR3 length was observed in type 1 diabetes patients in all four CD4+ subsets. Sequencing cDNA rather than genomic DNA could over-represent highly expressing activated cells, although activation and CD3 levels did not differ between groups. HLA sub-analyses involved small numbers of individuals, so any influence of HLA type on TCRB rearrangement remained unresolved. Naive, central memory and regulatory TCRB repertoires appeared to be more alike among patients than among healthy donors.

This clone was detected ten times or more. The antigen it recognizes is unknown. No much larger clone is present one base from it, and per-base qualities are unavailable. The entire isolated RNA was reverse transcribed using the High Capacity cDNA Reverse Transcription Kit, and thus expressed TCRB transcripts were sequenced. Deep immunoSEQ sequencing was applied to naive, central memory and regulatory T cell samples, giving an average of roughly 3.5 million total reads per sample. Sorted cells were lysed in RLT buffer and RNA was extracted with DNase-treated RNeasy Micro or Mini kits, depending on cell number. Each cell subset was processed on its own to prevent cross-contamination, while patient and healthy donor samples were processed together. The immunoSEQ multiplex PCR was used to amplify TCRB sequences from cDNA, yielding 87-bp fragments that span the CDR3 region. Sequencing of the amplicons was performed on the Illumina HiSeq platform. The study's own analysis went as follows. PCR bias was corrected computationally using synthetic template baselines, and reads within Hamming distance 2 were collapsed, with unmergeable singletons discarded. Reads were aligned to IMGT to assign V, D and J genes, CDR3 length, and insertions or deletions at six rearrangement sites. Clonotype counts were normalized to sorted cell number within each subset before computing true diversity and Gini coefficients with the tcR R package. Repertoire sharing was quantified using the overlap coefficient calculated on TCRB nucleotide sequences. TCRdb retrieved this table from immuneACCESS and kept in-frame rearrangements only. Not all clones are present; in checked studies, unresolved V genes account for under half, and no reason is known for the remainder. The D gene and trimming were derived from the DNA, and the V and J assignments and clone size from that table. This sample gives under 400,000 clones in total; 14% of them show up just once. The ten biggest clones cover roughly 6.7% of the sample.

V drops 3 bases and J drops 0 bases, leaving 9 bases in between. Per the germline V gene, SGHAT is the CDR1 and FQNNGV is the CDR2. Including the terminal cysteine and phenylalanine, the CDR3 comprises 15 residues. Left in the record is the CDR3 DNA by itself, 45 bases read in frame from the first base. From each donor, a single peripheral blood sample of around 120 mL on average was drawn into heparinised tubes. Using a panel that included CD45RO, CCR7, CD25, CD127, CD95 and CD27, naive, central memory, regulatory and stem cell-like memory CD4+ T cells were sorted on a BD FACSAria II. All sorted populations exceeded 95% purity. PBMCs were separated immediately by Lymphoprep density gradient centrifugation and were stained directly, without being cultured. So that batch effects would be minimized, each experiment stained and sorted samples in pairs, pairing one healthy donor with one patient.

This sequence uses TRBV11-2 and TRBJ2-1; the D gene is perhaps TRBD2, from 6 matching bases. This TCR was recovered from a man aged 25 to 45 in good health. Material for sequencing was central memory CD4+ T cells from blood. The CDR3 sequence is CASSFSGSSYNEQFF. The nucleotide sequence is given as TGTGCCAGCAGCTTTAGCGGTAGCTCCTACAATGAGCAGTTCTTC.